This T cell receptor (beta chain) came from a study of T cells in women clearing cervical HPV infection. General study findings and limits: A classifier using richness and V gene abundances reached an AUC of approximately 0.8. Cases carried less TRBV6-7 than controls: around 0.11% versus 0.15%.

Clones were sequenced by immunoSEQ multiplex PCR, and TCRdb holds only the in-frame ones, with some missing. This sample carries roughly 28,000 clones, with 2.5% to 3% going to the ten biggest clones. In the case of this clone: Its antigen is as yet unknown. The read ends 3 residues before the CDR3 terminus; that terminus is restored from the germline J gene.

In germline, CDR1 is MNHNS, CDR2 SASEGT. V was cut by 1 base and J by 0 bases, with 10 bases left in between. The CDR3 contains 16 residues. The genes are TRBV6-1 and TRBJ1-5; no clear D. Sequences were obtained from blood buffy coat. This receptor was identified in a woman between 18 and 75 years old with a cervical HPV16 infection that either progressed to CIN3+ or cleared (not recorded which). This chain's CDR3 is CASSEVVTYSNQPQHF. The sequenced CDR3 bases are TGTGCCAGCAGTGAAGTTGTGACTTATAGCAATCAGCCC.